Here is one TCR beta chain with its context. This clonotype was counted a few times. Its target antigen remains unknown. Per-nucleotide qualities are absent, and no much larger clonotype sits a single base away. These data are taken from a study of T-cell memory formation after mild COVID-19 (dated by TCRdb to about 2021). Some background on the complete study: TCR sequence clusters from the two donors were largely donor specific. In a couple of donors, T-cell clones that expanded and contracted after mild COVID-19 were followed by sequencing TCRalpha and TCRbeta repertoires longitudinally. Two young, previously healthy adult volunteers, one female and one male, were included in the cohort.

PBMCs were isolated by Ficoll-Paque density gradient centrifugation. V gives up 1 base and J gives up 8 bases, and the segment between their germline ends measures 17 bases. CDR1 and CDR2, per the germline V gene, are SGHTA and FQGNSA. The CDR3 holds 15 amino acids from the cysteine to the phenylalanine. Left in the record is the CDR3 DNA by itself, 45 bases read in frame from the first base. The paper as a whole reports these results and caveats: From day 15 to 85, contracting clones showed balanced CD4/CD8 phenotypes, whereas a second wave of clones that expanded from day 15 to 37 leaned towards CD4+. Some responding clones were detected in pre-infection memory, which suggested that pre-existing cross-reactive memory T cells had joined the SARS-CoV-2 response. Contracting CD4+ clones were located mainly in the CM and EM memory subsets, whereas CD8+ clones were found to be enriched in EMRA. The study covered only a couple of mild cases, and larger cohorts including severe cases with pre-infection samples were considered necessary. The second-wave clones that peaked on day 37 were not confirmed to be SARS-CoV-2 specific.

Sequencing instrument: Illumina NovaSeq 6000. Using 5'RACE with constant-segment primers, TCRalpha and TCRbeta cDNA libraries were constructed, with sample barcodes and unique molecular identifiers added in the process. RNA was extracted from every sample with Trizol reagent. The libraries were amplified in two PCR steps, and the second step added a second sample barcode and Illumina TruSeq adapters. Sequencing of the libraries was done on an Illumina NovaSeq, producing 2 x 150 bp paired-end reads. Concerning the study's data processing: Reads were demultiplexed and collapsed into UMI-guided consensus sequences with migec v1.2.7. Using mixcr v2.1.11, the UMI consensuses were aligned to TRA and TRB V and J templates and assembled into clonotypes. A clonotype was counted as expanded or contracted only when both edgeR and NoisET called the clonotype significant, with the noise models trained on biological replicates. edgeR calls used a false discovery rate-adjusted p below 0.01 and a log2 fold-change threshold of 1. As an exploratory analysis of dynamics, max-normalized trajectories of the 1000 most abundant clonotypes were examined by PCA with hierarchical clustering. Separately sequenced CD4+ and CD8+ repertoires were used to assign the CD4 or CD8 phenotype of responding clones. The public reads were quality trimmed at Q25 with fastp and then assembled into clones with MiXCR by TCRdb, keeping productive beta chains. Each CDR3 protein gets just one entry, which takes the most common genes and DNA from the rows behind it. The V and J calls follow TCRdb's processing rather than the paper's. The sample contains 130,000 to 150,000 distinct CDR3 sequences, 6% of them found a single time. About 2.1% of the sample is held by the ten biggest clonotypes.

The rearranged segments are TRBV7-2 and TRBJ1-2; the D gene is not confidently resolved. The sequence derives from an adult woman who had mild COVID-19 (a few samples of this study predate the infection). The sample titles of this study are shuffled in the database, so cell type and time point are left out; the donor was told from shared clones. The sequenced sample consisted of PBMCs or a T cell subset sorted from them (not recorded which). The CDR3 region: CASSLVPGSSYGYTF. The nucleotide sequence reads as follows: TGTGCCAGCAGCTTAGTTCCAGGCAGCTCCTACGGCTACACCTTC.